The clone carrying this T cell receptor beta chain was seen only a few times. This CDR3 is built from 11 residues. The V gene lost 5 bases and the J gene lost 7 bases, with 9 bases spanning the gap. Per the germline V gene, CDR1 is SGDLS and CDR2 is YYNGEE. The sample belongs to a study of T-cell memory formation after mild COVID-19. MiXCR, run by TCRdb on the 5' RACE reads, gives a single entry per CDR3 protein. The sample consists of around 210,000 distinct CDR3 sequences, over 7.5% of them appearing once. This chain uses TRBV9 with TRBJ2-5; tentative D call: TRBD2 (5 bases). Sample: PBMCs or a T cell subset sorted from them (not recorded which). The receptor was isolated from a young man who had mild COVID-19 (a few samples of this study predate the infection). Cell type and time point are not known. Here the CDR3 DNA reads TGTGCCAGCAGTACCGAGGGGACCCAGTACTTC. Its translation: CASSTEGTQYF.